A selection of T cell receptor beta chains follows, all from one sample in a study of T cell responses to AZD1222 COVID-19 vaccine. Some clones are missing from TCRdb's copy, which holds only in-frame ones; the method was immunoSEQ multiplex PCR. Of 150,000 to 200,000 clones detected, roughly nine tenths appear once; the ten largest clones hold around 1.3%. The source material was peripheral blood, sampled 28 days after the second AZD1222 dose. The receptors shown here come from an adult who received the AZD1222 COVID-19 vaccine. The CDR3 runs from the conserved cysteine through the conserved F or W. Each record gives: clone size, V gene, D gene, J gene, CDR3 protein, CDR3 DNA. A D gene is named only where the DNA matches it firmly. The size of a clone is reported for some rows only, either as once, few or many, or as a class for expanded clones.

-	TRBV6-1	-	TRBJ1-1	CASSERVGTEAFF	TGTGCCAGCAGTGAGAGGGTAGGCACTGAAGCTTTCTTT
-	TRBV2	TRBD1	TRBJ1-2	CASSGGRTGNYGYTF	TGTGCCAGCAGTGGCGGCCGGACAGGGAACTATGGCTACACCTTC
-	TRBV5-8	TRBD1	TRBJ1-2	CASSLRRQGDYGYTF	TGTGCCAGCAGCTTGCGAAGACAGGGGGACTATGGCTACACCTTC
-	TRBV5-8	-	TRBJ1-2	CASILTGPANYGYTF	TGTGCCAGCATCCTGACAGGTCCCGCTAACTATGGCTACACCTTC
-	TRBV12-3/TRBV12-4	-	TRBJ1-1	CASSFGNTEAFF	TGTGCCAGCAGTTTTGGGAACACTGAAGCTTTCTTT
-	TRBV28	TRBD2	TRBJ2-1	CASSFGRGRWNEQFF	TGTGCCAGCAGTTTTGGGAGGGGCCGGTGGAATGAGCAGTTCTTC
-	TRBV6-2/TRBV6-3	TRBD2	TRBJ2-1	CASSSSSAGVGVREQFF	TGTGCCAGCAGCTCTAGTTCCGCGGGGGTAGGGGTCAGGGAGCAGTTCTTC
-	TRBV10-1	-	TRBJ1-6	CAIYYGGLNSPLHF	TGCGCCATCTATTACGGGGGACTAAATTCACCCCTCCACTTT
once	TRBV7-3	TRBD1	TRBJ1-2	CASSPLPGQGSGYTF	TGTGCCAGCAGCCCGCTCCCGGGACAGGGGAGCGGCTACACCTTC
-	TRBV30	TRBD1	TRBJ1-2	CAWSGGQGIHYGYTF	TGTGCCTGGAGTGGGGGACAGGGAATACACTATGGCTACACCTTC
-	TRBV9	-	TRBJ2-1	CASSAAPDGYNEQFF	TGTGCCAGCAGCGCGGCCCCCGACGGATACAATGAGCAGTTCTTC
-	TRBV28	TRBD1	TRBJ1-1	CASSTPGQGDTEAFF	TGTGCCAGCAGCACACCGGGACAGGGAGACACTGAAGCTTTCTTT
-	TRBV4-1	TRBD2	TRBJ2-1	CASSQAGQGLRVAGGQNEQFF	TGCGCCAGCAGCCAAGCTGGACAGGGCCTTCGGGTAGCGGGAGGGCAAAATGAGCAGTTCTTC
-	TRBV9	-	TRBJ1-6	CATPGEVGNSPLHF	TGTGCCACCCCGGGAGAGGTCGGGAATTCACCCCTCCACTTT
-	TRBV24-1	TRBD1	TRBJ1-2	CATSGQRQKYTF	TGTGCCACCTCGGGACAGAGACAGAAATACACCTTC
-	TRBV6-5	-	TRBJ1-1	CASSYSSGQINTEAFF	TGTGCCAGCAGTTACTCGTCGGGACAAATTAACACTGAAGCTTTCTTT
-	TRBV15	-	TRBJ2-7	CATSRDLYEQYF	TGTGCCACCAGCAGAGATCTATACGAGCAGTACTTC
-	TRBV2	-	TRBJ2-6	CASMGLAGSGANVLTF	TGTGCCAGCATGGGGCTAGCCGGCTCTGGGGCCAACGTCCTGACTTTC
-	TRBV18	-	TRBJ2-3	CASSPIESFGQGKNTQYF	TGTGCCAGCTCACCAATCGAGTCGTTTGGGCAGGGGAAAAATACGCAGTATTTT
-	TRBV5-1	-	TRBJ2-3	CASSLAVAVTDTQYF	TGCGCCAGCAGCTTGGCGGTAGCGGTCACAGATACGCAGTATTTT
-	TRBV27	-	TRBJ1-3	CASSLRADHPGNTIYF	TGTGCCAGCAGTTTAAGAGCAGATCATCCTGGAAACACCATATATTTT
-	TRBV7-2	TRBD1	TRBJ1-6	CASSFAAGGYNSPLHF	TGTGCCAGCAGCTTCGCTGCAGGGGGCTATAATTCACCCCTCCACTTT
-	TRBV5-1	-	TRBJ2-1	CASSAYLESYNEQFF	TGCGCCAGCAGCGCTTATTTGGAGTCCTACAATGAGCAGTTCTTC
-	TRBV2	-	TRBJ1-2	CASSADSYGYTF	TGTGCCAGCAGTGCAGACAGCTATGGCTACACCTTC
-	TRBV6-5	TRBD1	TRBJ1-2	CASSFDRGYGYTF	TGTGCCAGCAGCTTTGACAGGGGCTATGGCTACACCTTC
-	TRBV18	-	TRBJ2-1	CASSPGESYNEQFF	TGTGCCAGCTCCCCGGGGGAATCCTACAATGAGCAGTTCTTC
-	TRBV7-2	-	TRBJ2-7	CASSLARSGVTYEQYF	TGTGCCAGCAGCTTAGCTAGGAGCGGTGTCACCTACGAGCAGTACTTC
-	TRBV7-2	-	TRBJ1-1	CASSSRLRNTEAFF	TGTGCCAGCAGCTCCAGGCTTAGGAACACTGAAGCTTTCTTT
-	TRBV27	-	TRBJ2-7	CASSLMGNEQYF	TGTGCCAGCAGTTTAATGGGGAACGAGCAGTACTTC
-	TRBV7-9	-	TRBJ2-7	CASSLVGGRSYEQYF	TGTGCCAGCAGCTTAGTGGGCGGGCGTTCTTACGAGCAGTACTTC